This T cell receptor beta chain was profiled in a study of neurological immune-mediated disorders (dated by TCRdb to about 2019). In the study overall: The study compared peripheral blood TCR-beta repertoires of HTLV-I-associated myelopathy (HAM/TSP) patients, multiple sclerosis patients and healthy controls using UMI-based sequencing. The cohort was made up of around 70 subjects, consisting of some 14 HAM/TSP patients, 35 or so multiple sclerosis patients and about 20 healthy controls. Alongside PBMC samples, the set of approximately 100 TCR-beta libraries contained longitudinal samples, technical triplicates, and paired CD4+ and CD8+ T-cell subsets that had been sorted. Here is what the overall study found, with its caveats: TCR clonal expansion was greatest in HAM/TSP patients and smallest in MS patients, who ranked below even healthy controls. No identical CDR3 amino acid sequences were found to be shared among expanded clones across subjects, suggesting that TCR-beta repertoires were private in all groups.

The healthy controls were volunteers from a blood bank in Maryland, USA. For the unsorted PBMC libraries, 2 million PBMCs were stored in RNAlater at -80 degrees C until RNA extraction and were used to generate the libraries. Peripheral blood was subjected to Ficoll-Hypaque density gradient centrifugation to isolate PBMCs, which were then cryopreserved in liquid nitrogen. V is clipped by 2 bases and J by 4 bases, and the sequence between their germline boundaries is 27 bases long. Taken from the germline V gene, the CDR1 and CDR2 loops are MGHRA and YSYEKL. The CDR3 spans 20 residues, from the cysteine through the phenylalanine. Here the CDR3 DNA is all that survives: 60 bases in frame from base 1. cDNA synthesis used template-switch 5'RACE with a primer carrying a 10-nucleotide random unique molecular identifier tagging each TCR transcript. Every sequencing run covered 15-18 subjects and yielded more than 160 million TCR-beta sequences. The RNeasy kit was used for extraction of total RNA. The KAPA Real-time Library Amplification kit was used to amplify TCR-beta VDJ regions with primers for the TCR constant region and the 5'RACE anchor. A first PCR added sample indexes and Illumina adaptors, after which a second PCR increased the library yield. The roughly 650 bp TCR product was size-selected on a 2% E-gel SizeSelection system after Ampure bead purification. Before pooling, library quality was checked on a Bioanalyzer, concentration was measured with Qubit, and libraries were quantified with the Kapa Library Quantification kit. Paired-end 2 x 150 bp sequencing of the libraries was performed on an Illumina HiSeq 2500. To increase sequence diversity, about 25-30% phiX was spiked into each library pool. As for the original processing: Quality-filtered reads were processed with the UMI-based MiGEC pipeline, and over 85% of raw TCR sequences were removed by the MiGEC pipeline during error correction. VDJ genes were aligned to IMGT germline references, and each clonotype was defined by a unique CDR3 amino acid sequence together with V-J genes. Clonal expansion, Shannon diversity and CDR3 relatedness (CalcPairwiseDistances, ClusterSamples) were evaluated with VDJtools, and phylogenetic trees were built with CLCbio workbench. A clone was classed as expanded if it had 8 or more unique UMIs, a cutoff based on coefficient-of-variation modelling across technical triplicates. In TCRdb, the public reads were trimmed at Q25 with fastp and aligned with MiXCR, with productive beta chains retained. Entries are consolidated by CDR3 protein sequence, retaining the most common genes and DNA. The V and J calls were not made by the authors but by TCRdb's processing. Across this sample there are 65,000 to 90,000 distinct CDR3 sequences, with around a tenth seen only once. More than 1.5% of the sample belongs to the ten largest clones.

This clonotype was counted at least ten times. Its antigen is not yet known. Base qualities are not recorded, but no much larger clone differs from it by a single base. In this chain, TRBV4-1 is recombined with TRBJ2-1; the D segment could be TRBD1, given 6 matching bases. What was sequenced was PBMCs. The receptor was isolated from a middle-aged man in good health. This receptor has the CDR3 CASSQSGAGVGDHPYNEQFF. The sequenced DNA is TGCGCCAGCAGCCAATCCGGGGCAGGGGTAGGGGACCACCCTTACAATGAGCAGTTCTTC.